These 6 T cell receptor beta chains came from one sample sequenced in a study of T cell repertoires in cytomegalovirus infection. Their specific antigens are unknown. TCRdb re-derived calls from the reads in MiXCR, one entry per CDR3 protein. There are about 350,000 distinct CDR3 sequences in the sample; 34% occur only once, and less than 15% lies in the top ten. This specimen was cultured PBMCs, taken from culture after CMV antigen stimulation. These receptor sequences come from a human donor in good health (CMV status not recorded). Some clones in this sample may be carry-over from other donors' samples.

V and J are TRBV27 and TRBJ1-2, with D uncertain. CDR1 and CDR2 from the germline V gene are MNHEY and SMNVEV (reference sequence). The V gene lost 5 bases and the J gene lost 1 base, with 11 bases spanning the gap. This CDR3 comprises 14 residues. The CDR3: CASSPHPINYGYTF. In nucleotides, the CDR3 is TGTGCCAGCAGTCCCCATCCGATTAACTATGGCTACACCTTC.

The genes are TRBV7-9 and TRBJ2-1; 11 bases line up with TRBD1. Germline lookup yields CDR1 SEHNR and CDR2 FQNEAQ (reference sequence). J was trimmed by 8 bases and V by 3 bases; bases with no gene match: 6. This CDR3 spans 15 amino acids. Here the CDR3 DNA reads TGTGCCAGCAGCTTGGGCTTGGACAGGGGGCATGAGCAGTTCTTC. It is translated as CASSLGLDRGHEQFF. Variable domain in full (rest from reference TRBV7-9 and TRBJ2-1): DTGVSQNPRHKITKRGQNVTFRCDPISEHNRLYWYRQTLGQGPEFLTYFQNEAQLEKSRLLSDRFSAERPKGSFSTLEIQRTEQGDSAMYLCASSLGLDRGHEQFFGPGTRLTVL.

The chain combines TRBV6-5 with TRBJ2-7, with D possibly being TRBD1 or TRBD2 (5 bases each). This CDR3 has 14 residues. V lost 6 bases and J lost 6, with 18 bases in between. Germline loops: CDR1 MNHEY, CDR2 SVGAGI. The CDR3 sequence: CASSITSGTGEQYV. The CDR3 DNA sequence: TGTGCCAGCAGCATCACGTCAGGGACGGGCGAGCAGTACGTC.

The V gene is TRBV28, the J gene TRBJ2-7; D gene ambiguous. This CDR3 has 11 residues. V was pared by 4 bases and J by 5 bases, with 6 bases between. Germline V gene sequence: CDR1 MDHEN, CDR2 SYDVKM. In DNA, the CDR3 is TGTGCCAGCAGTTCAGCACACGAGCAGTACGTC. Translated, it gives CASSSAHEQYV.

This clonotype appeared a few times. V usage is TRBV7-9 and J usage is TRBJ2-5; D is uncertain. In germline, CDR1 is SEHNR, CDR2 FQNEAQ (reference sequence). The CDR3 has 15 amino acids. V was clipped by 5 bases and J by 0 bases, with 13 bases between them. This chain's CDR3 is CASSHPSWYQETQYF. CDR3 in DNA: TGTGCCAGCAGCCACCCAAGTTGGTACCAAGAGACCCAGTACTTC.

V is TRBV7-9 and J is TRBJ1-5; TRBD1 might be the D (5 bases). This CDR3 is 14 amino acids long. Trimming left V 5 bases short and J 4 bases short, with 12 bases between. Germline V gives CDR1 SEHNR, CDR2 FQNEAQ (reference sequence). Written as DNA, the CDR3 is TGTGCCAGCAGCCCGGGGGGAGATAATCAGCCCCAGCATTTT. The encoded protein is CASSPGGDNQPQHF.